A single sample is the source of the 21 T cell receptor beta chains below, sequenced in a study of blood T cell repertoires in COVID-19. The assay was immunoSEQ multiplex PCR, and TCRdb's table has in-frame clones only and misses some. The sample carries roughly 100,000 clones, 81% recorded once. Sequenced sample: peripheral blood. These receptor sequences come from a woman in her 70s with acute or convalescent COVID-19.

V usage is TRBV6-2 or TRBV6-3 and J usage is TRBJ1-5; D is possibly TRBD1 (5 bases). Germline V lookup: CDR1 MNHEY, CDR2 SVGEGT. Trimming cost V 4 bases and J 2 bases, with 15 bases left between them. The CDR3 loop spans 16 amino acids. The CDR3 bases are TGTGCCAGCAGTTCAATATCGGACATAGGCAATCAGCCCCAGCATTTT. It encodes CASSSISDIGNQPQHF.

The genes are TRBV6-5 and TRBJ2-7, with 10 nucleotides matching TRBD1. With 6 bases clipped from V and 0 bases from J, the junction kept 5 bases outside the gene matches. The CDR3 is 15 amino acids. The germline CDR1 and CDR2 sequences are MNHEY and SVGAGI. The CDR3 bases are TGTGCCAGCAGGACAGGGGGCTATCGCTCCTACGAGCAGTACTTC. Encoded protein: CASRTGGYRSYEQYF.

In its sample, this clone was seen a few times. The CDR3 protein is CASSLGGRNQPQHF. CDR3 DNA sequence: TGTGCCAGCAGCTTGGGGGGCCGTAATCAGCCCCAGCATTTT. The V gene is TRBV5-6, the J gene TRBJ1-5, with D possibly being TRBD1 (5 bases). The germline V gene encodes CDR1 SGHDT and CDR2 YYEEEE. CDR3 length: 14 residues. Trimming stripped 0 bases from V and 4 bases from J, with 8 bases between.

The chain uses TRBV23-1 and TRBJ2-1; maybe TRBD2 (6 bases). TRBV23-1 is annotated as an ORF whose role is uncertain. The CDR3 consists of 16 residues. The V end lost 3 bases, the J end lost 0 bases, and 12 bases lay between the germline ends. The chain's CDR3 is CASSQCAGPSYNEQFF. DNA of the CDR3: TGCGCCAGCAGTCAGTGTGCGGGGCCCTCCTACAATGAGCAGTTCTTC.

Only one count was recorded for this clone. The V gene is TRBV11-3, the J gene TRBJ2-1; D is unclear. CDR1 is SGHNT and CDR2 is YENEEA in the germline V gene. V gave up 3 bases and J gave up 2 bases, with 11 bases separating them. The CDR3 consists of 15 residues. The CDR3 here is CASSFEARPYNEQFF. The CDR3 DNA reads TGTGCCAGCAGCTTCGAGGCGAGACCCTACAATGAGCAGTTCTTC. Complete variable domain (other parts from reference TRBV11-3 and TRBJ2-1): EAGVVQSPRYKIIEKKQPVAFWCNPISGHNTLYWYLQNLGQGPELLIRYENEEAVDDSQLPKDRFSAERLKGVDSTLKIQPAELGDSAVYLCASSFEARPYNEQFFGPGTRLTVL.

This clone came up once. The chain employs TRBV5-1 and TRBJ2-7, with 10 bases that match TRBD2. The CDR3 loop spans 14 amino acids. Germline trimming cut 5 bases from V and 2 bases from J; bases unmatched to any gene: 4. Germline CDR1 reads SGHRS; CDR2 reads YFSETQ. In nucleotides, the CDR3 is TGCGCCAGCAGGCTAGCGGGAGAAACCTACGAGCAGTACTTC. This sequence encodes CASRLAGETYEQYF. Full variable domain (outside the CDR3, taken from reference TRBV5-1 and TRBJ2-7): KAGVTQTPRYLIKTRGQQVTLSCSPISGHRSVSWYQQTPGQGLQFLFEYFSETQRNKGNFPGRFSGRQFSNSRSEMNVSTLELGDSALYLCASRLAGETYEQYFGPGTRLTVT.

The chain combines TRBV9 with TRBJ1-6, with D possibly TRBD1 on 5 matching bases. V lost 0 bases to trimming and J lost 9 bases, with 10 bases between them. From germline, CDR1 is SGDLS and CDR2 YYNGEE. This CDR3 comprises 14 residues. The CDR3 sequence: CASSVEQALSPLHF. The CDR3 DNA sequence: TGTGCCAGCAGCGTAGAACAGGCTCTTTCACCCCTCCACTTT.

This clone occurred once. V usage is TRBV4-1 and J usage is TRBJ2-2; D is uncertain. The CDR3 length is 19 residues. Deletions cut 0 bases from V and 2 bases from J, with 19 bases between. CDR1 MGHRA and CDR2 YSYEKL come from the germline V gene. In DNA, the CDR3 is TGCGCCAGCAGCCAAGATAGAGGAACACGCCGAATAAACACCGGGGAGCTGTTTTTT. It yields the protein CASSQDRGTRRINTGELFF.

This chain links TRBV7-9 with TRBJ1-1, with 7 bases fitting TRBD1. Germline CDR1 and CDR2: SEHNR and FQNEAQ (reference sequence). CDR3 size: 15 residues. V lost 5 bases and J lost 4; bases outside the gene matches: 10. Written as DNA, the CDR3 is TGTGCCAGCAGCATACCACAGGGGCGAGGCACTGAAGCTTTCTTT. Translating gives CASSIPQGRGTEAFF.

The chain carries TRBV2 and TRBJ2-3, with 14 bases aligning to TRBD2. The CDR3 totals 15 residues. The V gene end was trimmed by 3 bases and the J gene end by 9 bases; junction bases not matched to a gene: 5. Germline CDR1 is SNHLY and CDR2 is FYNNEI. Here the CDR3 DNA reads TGTGCCAGCAGTGATGTGACTAGCGGGGGGGGAACGCAGTATTTT. Its protein is CASSDVTSGGGTQYF.

The chain couples TRBV7-2 to TRBJ2-1, with a tentative D call TRBD1 (6 bases). In germline, CDR1 is SGHTA, CDR2 FQGNSA. The CDR3 totals 13 residues. V was pared by 2 bases and J by 7 bases, with 9 bases between. The CDR3 coding sequence is TGTGCCAGCAGCTTAAACAGGGCAAATGAGCAGTTCTTC. It is translated as CASSLNRANEQFF.

CDR3 loop: CASTPKETQYF. CDR3 coding DNA: TGTGCCAGCACCCCCAAAGAGACCCAGTACTTC. This chain joins TRBV7-9 and TRBJ2-5; D ambiguous. This CDR3 comprises 11 residues. Germline lookup yields CDR1 SEHNR and CDR2 FQNEAQ (reference sequence). Trimming pared 7 bases from V and 3 bases from J, leaving 6 bases between.

V usage is TRBV6-5 and J usage is TRBJ2-3; no reliable D call. Trimming took off 0 bases at V and 0 bases at J, with 7 bases between the two ends. CDR3 length: 15 residues. Per germline, CDR1 MNHEY and CDR2 SVGAGI. The CDR3 DNA reads as TGTGCCAGCAGTTACTCGTATACTAGCACAGATACGCAGTATTTT. This encodes CASSYSYTSTDTQYF.

The genes are TRBV5-6 and TRBJ2-1; D not certain. Germline V CDR1 and CDR2: SGHDT, YYEEEE. CDR3 length equals 13 residues. Trimming cost V 4 bases and J 3 bases, with 8 bases left between them. Here the CDR3 reads CASSGALYNEQFF. CDR3 DNA sequence: TGTGCCAGCAGCGGAGCCCTCTACAATGAGCAGTTCTTC.

The rearrangement joins TRBV4-3 to TRBJ1-6, with 8 positions matching TRBD1. The junction had 1 base not matched to a gene; V was cut back by 3 bases and J by 6 bases. CDR3 length: 14 amino acids. The V gene's germline CDR1 is LGHNA and CDR2 YSLEER. CDR3 sequence: CASSQTGANSPLHF. CDR3 DNA sequence: TGCGCCAGCAGCCAGACAGGGGCTAATTCACCCCTCCACTTT.

The gene calls are TRBV19 and TRBJ2-3, with 10 bases aligning to TRBD2. V was clipped by 7 bases and J by 2 bases; unmatched bases: 9. This CDR3 has 16 residues. Germline CDR1 is LNHDA and CDR2 is SQIVND (reference sequence). CDR3 sequence reads: CASTLSGTSVTDTQYF. DNA for the CDR3: TGTGCCAGTACCCTATCCGGGACTAGCGTCACAGATACGCAGTATTTT.

The V gene is TRBV5-1, the J gene TRBJ1-2; D call uncertain. Germline values: CDR1 SGHRS, CDR2 YFSETQ. V lost 0 bases to trimming and J lost 6 bases, with 15 bases between them. The CDR3 length is 15 residues. CDR3 sequence (DNA): TGCGCCAGCAGCTTGGGGGCCGCGTCTGGTAATGGCTACACCTTC. Its translation is CASSLGAASGNGYTF.

The J gene is TRBJ2-2, the V gene TRBV2; TRBD1 matches 8 bases. Unmatched junction bases numbered 14, after V lost 6 bases and J lost 2 bases. The germline gives CDR1 SNHLY, CDR2 FYNNEI. This CDR3 has 18 amino acids. The CDR3 region has the DNA TGTGCCAGCAGCGAGTATCGCACCGGACAGGGAAACACCGGGGAGCTGTTTTTT. It is translated as CASSEYRTGQGNTGELFF.

V gene TRBV6-5 combines with J gene TRBJ1-5; TRBD1 agrees at 7 bases. The CDR3 spans 14 residues. CDR1 and CDR2 (germline): MNHEY, SVGAGI. V lost 6 bases, J lost 8 bases, and 10 bases stayed unmatched. The CDR3 nucleotides read TGTGCCAGCAGCCGACAACAGGGGATGAAGCCCCAGCATTTT. It yields the protein CASSRQQGMKPQHF.

The gene calls are TRBV6-5 and TRBJ1-5; D unresolved. The length of the CDR3 is 15 residues. CDR1 is MNHEY and CDR2 is SVGAGI in the germline V gene. Trimming shortened V by 0 bases and J by 4 bases, and 10 bases separated the two germline ends. The chain's CDR3 is CASSYSRNGNQPQHF. CDR3 DNA: TGTGCCAGCAGTTACTCGAGGAACGGTAATCAGCCCCAGCATTTT.

The V call is TRBV4-2, the J call TRBJ2-7, with a possible D match to TRBD2 (6 bases). CDR1 and CDR2 (germline): LGHNA, YNFKEQ. This CDR3 has 13 amino acids. Trimming took 2 bases from V and 4 from J, leaving 9 bases between them. CDR3 loop: CASSQPLAYEQYF. The CDR3 DNA is TGTGCCAGCAGCCAACCACTAGCTTACGAGCAGTACTTC.